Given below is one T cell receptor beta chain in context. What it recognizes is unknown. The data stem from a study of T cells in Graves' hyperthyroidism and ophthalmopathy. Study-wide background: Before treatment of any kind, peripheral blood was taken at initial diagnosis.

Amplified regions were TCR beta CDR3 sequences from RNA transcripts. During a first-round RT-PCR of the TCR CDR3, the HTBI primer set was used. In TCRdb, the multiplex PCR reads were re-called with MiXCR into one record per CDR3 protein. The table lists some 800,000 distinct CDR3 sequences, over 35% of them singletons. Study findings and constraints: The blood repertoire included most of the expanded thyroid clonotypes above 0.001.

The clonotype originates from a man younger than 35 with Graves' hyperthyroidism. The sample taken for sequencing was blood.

CDR3 in amino acids: CASSSRGDRGRDQPQHF. The CDR3 DNA reads as TGTGCCAGTAGTTCCAGGGGAGACAGGGGGCGAGATCAGCCCCAGCATTTT. The rearrangement uses TRBV19 and TRBJ1-5, with 10 nucleotides matching TRBD1. Germline CDR1 reads LNHDA; CDR2 reads SQIVND (reference sequence). V lost 5 bases, J lost 5 bases, and 12 bases stayed unmatched. This CDR3 region has 17 residues.